Following are 16 T cell receptor beta chains from one sample sequenced in a study of blood T cell repertoires in COVID-19. Assay used: immunoSEQ multiplex PCR; TCRdb lists only in-frame clones, some missing. The sample lists some 180,000 clones, just under 85% seen once, with about 8.1% in the top ten. Sequenced: peripheral blood. The receptors originated from an elderly woman with COVID-19, enrolled during active disease.

The V gene is TRBV6-5, the J gene TRBJ1-1, with 7 bases identical to TRBD1. The germline V gene has CDR1 MNHEY and CDR2 SVGAGI. With 6 bases clipped from V and 1 base from J, the junction kept 5 bases outside the gene matches. The CDR3 spans 14 residues. The DNA of the CDR3 is TGTGCCAGCAGGTTGGGACAGACGAACACTGAAGCTTTCTTT. Its protein product is CASRLGQTNTEAFF.

V gene TRBV5-5 combines with J gene TRBJ1-2; tentatively, D is TRBD1 (6 bases). V was pared by 0 bases and J by 6 bases, with 12 bases between. CDR3 length: 14 residues. The V gene's germline CDR1 is SGHKS and CDR2 YYEKEE (reference sequence). The CDR3 DNA follows: TGTGCCAGCAGCTTGGCCGGCAGGGGTGATGGCTACACCTTC. Its translation: CASSLAGRGDGYTF.

The chain couples TRBV3-1 (or the pseudogene TRBV3-2) to TRBJ1-1; TRBD1 aligns across 8 bases. Germline CDR1 is LGHDT and CDR2 is YNNKEL (reference sequence). This CDR3 is 14 amino acids long. Losses at the gene ends were 4 bases for V and 2 bases for J; bases not matched to a gene: 3. The CDR3 bases are TGTGCCAGCAGCCCGGACAGGGACAACACTGAAGCTTTCTTT. This encodes CASSPDRDNTEAFF.

CDR3 coding DNA: TGTGCCATCAGTGAGTCGAACAGGGTCTATGGCTACACCTTC. This encodes CAISESNRVYGYTF. The rearrangement joins TRBV10-3 to TRBJ1-2; perhaps TRBD1 as D (6 bases). V lost 0 bases and J lost 4, with 9 bases in between. Germline loops: CDR1 ENHRY, CDR2 SYGVKD. This CDR3 is built from 14 residues.

V is TRBV10-3 and J is TRBJ2-5; TRBD1 agrees at 9 bases. The ends lost 7 bases at V and 5 bases at J; junction bases unmatched: 11. Germline lookup yields CDR1 ENHRY and CDR2 SYGVKD. This CDR3 region has 15 residues. The CDR3 region is CAITPDVGTGETQYF. The DNA of the CDR3 is TGTGCCATCACCCCGGATGTGGGGACAGGGGAGACCCAGTACTTC.

The chain combines TRBV5-1 with TRBJ1-1; a possible D gene is TRBD1 (6 bases). Germline lookup yields CDR1 SGHRS and CDR2 YFSETQ. Trimming pared 0 bases from V and 2 bases from J, leaving 17 bases between. This CDR3 contains 17 residues. The CDR3 DNA reads as TGCGCCAGCAGCTTGGCCTTTAGCCTGGGGGCTAACACTGAAGCTTTCTTT. Its protein product is CASSLAFSLGANTEAFF.

The V and J genes are TRBV10-3 and TRBJ1-1, with D possibly TRBD1 on 6 matching bases. The CDR3 length is 13 residues. Germline loops: CDR1 ENHRY, CDR2 SYGVKD. Trimming removed 4 bases at V and 2 bases at J, with 8 bases between. The CDR3 DNA follows: TGTGCCATCAGTGCCAGGGGTAACACTGAAGCTTTCTTT. Protein: CAISARGNTEAFF.

This clone was observed a few times. Other DNA sequences in this sample translate to the same CDR3. The CDR3 DNA sequence: TGTGCCAGCTCACCCCGCGGCTCCTACGAGCAGTACTTC. It translates to CASSPRGSYEQYF. The chain recombines TRBV18 with TRBJ2-7; D not certain. V dropped 3 bases and J dropped 0 bases, with 6 bases sitting between them. This CDR3 region has 13 residues. Per the germline V gene, CDR1 is KGHSH and CDR2 is LQKENI. The whole variable domain, filled in from reference TRBV18 and TRBJ2-7, reads NAGVMQNPRHLVRRRGQEARLRCSPMKGHSHVYWYRQLPEEGLKFMVYLQKENIIDESGMPKERFSAEFPKEGPSILRIQQVVRGDSAAYFCASSPRGSYEQYFGPGTRLTVT.

This chain uses TRBV29-1 with TRBJ1-1; perhaps TRBD1 as D (6 bases). Trimming left V 6 bases short and J 9 bases short, with 14 bases between. The length of the CDR3 is 11 residues. Germline loops: CDR1 SQVTM, CDR2 ANQGSEA. The CDR3 region is CSVTTGAKAFF. The CDR3 bases are TGCAGCGTCACGACAGGCGCTAAAGCTTTCTTT.

This clone occurred a few times. V and J are TRBV28 and TRBJ1-5, with a weak D call TRBD1 (5 bases). The CDR3 covers 16 residues. Trimming removed 5 bases at V and 6 bases at J, with 20 bases between. The germline gives CDR1 MDHEN, CDR2 SYDVKM. The CDR3 loop reads CASSPPGTSGGQPQHF. The DNA for the CDR3 is TGTGCCAGCAGTCCCCCCGGGACGTCGGGAGGTCAGCCCCAGCATTTT.

The chain couples TRBV5-1 to TRBJ2-7; no clear D. V was pared by 0 bases and J by 3 bases, with 10 bases between. From germline, CDR1 is SGHRS and CDR2 YFSETQ. This CDR3 region has 14 residues. The CDR3, as DNA: TGCGCCAGCAGCTTGGTGGGTCGCGGCTACGAGCAGTACTTC. Translation: CASSLVGRGYEQYF.

This clone was found once. The chain is built from TRBV5-6 and TRBJ1-1; unclear D gene. Germline V gene sequence: CDR1 SGHDT, CDR2 YYEEEE. The V gene lost 4 bases and the J gene lost 3 bases, with 10 bases spanning the gap. There are 13 residues in the CDR3. The CDR3 sequence is CASSTGSYTEAFF. The CDR3 nucleotides are TGTGCCAGCAGCACCGGGTCCTACACTGAAGCTTTCTTT.

This chain links TRBV6-6 with TRBJ2-5, with TRBD2 as a possible D gene (5 bases). The V end was cut by 2 bases, the J end by 5 bases, with 12 bases between. This CDR3 spans 14 amino acids. Germline CDR1 reads MNHNY; CDR2 reads SVGAGI (reference sequence). CDR3 nucleotides: TGTGCCAGCAGTTACCCCGGAGGTGGGGAGACCCAGTACTTC. It specifies CASSYPGGGETQYF.

The chain employs TRBV11-2 and TRBJ1-6, with TRBD1 as a possible D gene (6 bases). Between the trimmed V and J ends, which lost 5 bases and 4 bases, there was a span of 24 bases. The CDR3 extends over 19 amino acids. Per the germline V gene, CDR1 is SGHAT and CDR2 is FQNNGV. Written as DNA, the CDR3 is TGTGCCAGCAGCCTTGATTTCGAGGGCAGGGGTACTTATAATTCACCCCTCCACTTT. This sequence encodes CASSLDFEGRGTYNSPLHF.

The count of this clone is one. The CDR3 nucleotides read TGCGCCAGCAGCCAAGAGTGGGGGCCCACTGAAGCTTTCTTT. It specifies CASSQEWGPTEAFF. The V call is TRBV4-1, the J call TRBJ1-1; tentatively, D is TRBD1 (6 bases). Germline CDR1 is MGHRA and CDR2 is YSYEKL. CDR3 length equals 14 residues. Trimming removed 0 bases from V and 4 bases from J, with 9 bases in between.

This rearrangement joins TRBV5-6 to TRBJ2-2; 8 bases agree with TRBD2. The germline CDR1 and CDR2 sequences are SGHDT and YYEEEE. V was pared by 0 bases and J by 2 bases, with 3 bases of the junction left unmatched. This CDR3 has 16 amino acids. The CDR3 DNA reads TGTGCCAGCAGCTTGGTAAGCGGGAGCAACACCGGGGAGCTGTTTTTT. As protein: CASSLVSGSNTGELFF.